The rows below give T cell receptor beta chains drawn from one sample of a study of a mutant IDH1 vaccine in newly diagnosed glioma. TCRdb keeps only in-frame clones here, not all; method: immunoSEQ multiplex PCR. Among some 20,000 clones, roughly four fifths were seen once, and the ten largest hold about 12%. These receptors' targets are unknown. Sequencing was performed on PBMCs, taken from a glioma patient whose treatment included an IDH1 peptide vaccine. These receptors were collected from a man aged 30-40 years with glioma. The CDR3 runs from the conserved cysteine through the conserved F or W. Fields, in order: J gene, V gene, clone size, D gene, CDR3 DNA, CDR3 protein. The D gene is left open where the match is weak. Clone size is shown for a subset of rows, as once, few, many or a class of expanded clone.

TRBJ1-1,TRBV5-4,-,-,TGTGCCAGCAGTCCCCCCCAGACCCCAATGACTGAAGCTTTCTTT,CASSPPQTPMTEAFF
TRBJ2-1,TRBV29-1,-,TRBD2,TGCAGCGTTACTCCGGGACTAGCGGGAGGGCCCTCCTACAATGAGCAGTTCTTC,CSVTPGLAGGPSYNEQFF
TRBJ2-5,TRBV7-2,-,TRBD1,TGTGCCAGCAGCTTAGGTCAGGGGGCCGAGACCCAGTACTTC,CASSLGQGAETQYF
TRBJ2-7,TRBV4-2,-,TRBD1,TGTGCCAGCAGCTCCGGGACAGGCCTCTACGAGCAGTACTTC,CASSSGTGLYEQYF
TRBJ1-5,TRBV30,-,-,TGTGCCTGGAGTGTGGACGGAGGACTGATGCCCCAGCATTTT,CAWSVDGGLMPQHF
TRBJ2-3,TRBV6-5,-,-,TGTGCCAGCAGTTACTCGCTTAGCACAGATACGCAGTATTTT,CASSYSLSTDTQYF
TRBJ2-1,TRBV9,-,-,TGTGCCAGCAGCGTAAGGGACAATGAGCAGTTCTTC,CASSVRDNEQFF
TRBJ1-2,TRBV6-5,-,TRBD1,TGTGCCAGCAATGACAGGGGATCGGATGGCTACACCTTC,CASNDRGSDGYTF
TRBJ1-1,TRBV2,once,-,TGTGCCAGCAGACGGACAGATGCTATGAACACTGAAGCTTTCTTT,CASRRTDAMNTEAFF
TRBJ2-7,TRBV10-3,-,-,TGTGCCATCTCCGGGGCTGAGTCCTACGAGCAGTACTTC,CAISGAESYEQYF
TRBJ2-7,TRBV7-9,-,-,TGTGCCAGCAGCCTAGGGGTGCGCGAGCAGTACTTC,CASSLGVREQYF
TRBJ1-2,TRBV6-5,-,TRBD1,TGTGCCAGCAGTTACTCGACAGGGTATGGCTACACCTTC,CASSYSTGYGYTF
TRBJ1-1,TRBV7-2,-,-,TGTGCCAGCAGCTTAGGGTACAGGGAGAACACTGAAGCTTTCTTT,CASSLGYRENTEAFF
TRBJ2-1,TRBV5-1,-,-,TGCGCCAGCAGCTTGGCGGGCAGGGGAGACAATGAGCAGTTCTTC,CASSLAGRGDNEQFF
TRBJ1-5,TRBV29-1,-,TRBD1,TGCAGCGTAGCCGACAGGGGCGCAAGGCAGCCCCAGCATTTT,CSVADRGARQPQHF
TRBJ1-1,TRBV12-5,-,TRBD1,TGTGCTAGTGGTTTCCTACTGGACAGGGGGCTCGGCACTGAAGCTTTCTTT,CASGFLLDRGLGTEAFF
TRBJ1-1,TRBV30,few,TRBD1,TGTGCCTGGGACAGGGCCCACACTGAAGCTTTCTTT,CAWDRAHTEAFF
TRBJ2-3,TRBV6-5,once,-,TGTGCCAGCAGTTACGGGAGTGCAACAGATACGCAGTATTTT,CASSYGSATDTQYF